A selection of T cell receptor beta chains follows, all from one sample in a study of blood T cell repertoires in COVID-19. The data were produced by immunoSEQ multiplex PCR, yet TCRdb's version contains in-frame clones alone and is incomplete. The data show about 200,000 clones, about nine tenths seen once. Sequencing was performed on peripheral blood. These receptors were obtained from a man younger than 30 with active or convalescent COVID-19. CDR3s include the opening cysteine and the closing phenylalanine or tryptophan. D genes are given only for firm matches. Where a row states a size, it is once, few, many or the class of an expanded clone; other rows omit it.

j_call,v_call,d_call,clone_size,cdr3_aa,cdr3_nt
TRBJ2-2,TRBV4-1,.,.,CASSQDTTHDIGELFF,TGCGCCAGCAGCCAAGATACAACCCACGACATCGGGGAGCTGTTTTTT
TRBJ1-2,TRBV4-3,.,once,CASSQGSRTNYGYTF,TGCGCCAGCAGCCAAGGTAGCAGGACAAACTATGGCTACACCTTC
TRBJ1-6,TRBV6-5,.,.,CASSYTITSPLHF,TGTGCCAGCAGTTACACTATCACCTCACCCCTCCACTTT
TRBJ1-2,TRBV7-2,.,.,CASSVQGVIYGYTF,TGTGCCAGCAGCGTACAAGGAGTGATCTATGGCTACACCTTC
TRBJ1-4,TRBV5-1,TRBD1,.,CASRGTGGATNEKLFF,TGCGCCAGCAGAGGGACAGGGGGAGCAACTAATGAAAAACTGTTTTTT
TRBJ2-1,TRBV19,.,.,CASKGDNRGTEQFF,TGTGCCAGTAAGGGGGATAATCGCGGAACTGAGCAGTTCTTC
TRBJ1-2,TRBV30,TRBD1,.,CAWAPADRGYYGYTF,TGTGCCTGGGCTCCCGCGGACAGGGGGTACTATGGCTACACCTTC
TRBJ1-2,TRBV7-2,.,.,CASSHIVPGGYTF,TGTGCCAGCAGCCACATCGTCCCGGGAGGCTACACCTTC
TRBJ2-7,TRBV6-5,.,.,CASNGPYEQYF,TGTGCCAGCAATGGGCCCTACGAGCAGTACTTC
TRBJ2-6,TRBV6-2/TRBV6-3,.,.,CASSYFGRSSGANVLTF,TGTGCCAGCAGTTACTTTGGCCGGAGCTCTGGGGCCAACGTCCTGACTTTC